This T cell receptor (beta chain) was recovered during a study of response to subunit inactivated influenza vaccine. The table lists this clonotype with a few counts. The CDR3 is 15 amino acids. Trimming removed 4 bases from V and 4 bases from J, with 14 bases in between. Germline-derived CDR1 and CDR2 are MDHEN and SYDVKM. TCRdb itself ran the RT-PCR reads through MiXCR, one entry per CDR3 protein. The sample lists about 570,000 distinct CDR3 sequences; 10% to 12% were seen once. This same sample was also taken into another study, of T cells expressing NK-cell markers. As that report states: Beta-chain TCR cDNA was generated via 5'RACE template switching with UMIs. Among eight sequenced donors, seven carried HCMV seropositivity while one was seronegative. The authors applied an anti-gamma-delta TCR antibody in several experiments, and it restricted sorting to alpha-beta TCR T cells. Six of the donors carried dominant NKG2C+ clonotypes that took up about 1.0-7.5% of their CD8+ T cells.

Here the sequenced sample was PBMCs from blood, taken on the day of vaccination. The genes are TRBV28 and TRBJ2-1; no firm D call. This TCR came from a man over 45 who received an inactivated influenza vaccine. Here the CDR3 DNA reads TGTGCCAGCAGTTCGGCCACACGGCGATACAATGAGCAGTTCTTC. Protein product: CASSSATRRYNEQFF.